This entry features one TCR beta chain sequence. Its antigen is not identified. Method: immunoSEQ multiplex PCR; TCRdb's copy keeps in-frame clones and lacks some. The sample includes some 690,000 clones, 90% of them seen just once. This specimen belongs to a study of shared clonotypes between healthy human individuals. Whole-study results and caveats: Rarefaction showed sorted-subset sequencing was incomplete despite large depth.

The V gene's germline CDR1 is SGHTA and CDR2 FQGTGA. The CDR3 runs to 13 residues. Trimming cost V 5 bases and J 1 base, with 8 bases left between them. The chain employs TRBV7-3 and TRBJ1-2; D gene unclear. This clonotype was sampled from a man between 18 and 35 years old in good health. Some clones in this sample may be carry-over from other donors' samples. Sequenced input: memory CD8+ T cells from PBMCs. Noted subset: CD45RO+ cells pooled with CCR7-negative TemRA cells. CDR3 sequence reads: CASSPPRNYGYTF. The CDR3 DNA reads as TGTGCCAGCAGCCCCCCACGTAACTATGGCTACACCTTC.